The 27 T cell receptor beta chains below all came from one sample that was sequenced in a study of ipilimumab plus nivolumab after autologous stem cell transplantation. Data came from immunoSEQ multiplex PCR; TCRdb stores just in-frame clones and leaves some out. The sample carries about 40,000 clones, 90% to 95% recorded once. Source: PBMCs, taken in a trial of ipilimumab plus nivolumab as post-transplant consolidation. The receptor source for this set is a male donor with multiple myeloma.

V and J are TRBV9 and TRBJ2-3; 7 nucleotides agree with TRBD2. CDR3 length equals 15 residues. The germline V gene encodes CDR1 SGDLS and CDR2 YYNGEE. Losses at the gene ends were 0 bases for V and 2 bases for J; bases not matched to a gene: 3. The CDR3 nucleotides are TGTGCCAGCAGCGTAGGCCTAGCGGCCACAGATACGCAGTATTTT. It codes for CASSVGLAATDTQYF.

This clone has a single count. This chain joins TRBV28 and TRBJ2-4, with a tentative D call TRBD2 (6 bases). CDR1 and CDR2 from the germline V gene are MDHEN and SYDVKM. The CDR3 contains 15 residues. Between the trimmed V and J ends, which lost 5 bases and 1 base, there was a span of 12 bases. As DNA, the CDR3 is TGTGCCAGCAGTGAAAGCGGGTTGGCCAAAAACATTCAGTACTTC. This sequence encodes CASSESGLAKNIQYF. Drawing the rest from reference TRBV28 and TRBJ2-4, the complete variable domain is DVKVTQSSRYLVKRTGEKVFLECVQDMDHENMFWYRQDPGLGLRLIYFSYDVKMKEKGDIPEGYSVSREKKERFSLILESASTNQTSMYLCASSESGLAKNIQYFGAGTRLSVL.

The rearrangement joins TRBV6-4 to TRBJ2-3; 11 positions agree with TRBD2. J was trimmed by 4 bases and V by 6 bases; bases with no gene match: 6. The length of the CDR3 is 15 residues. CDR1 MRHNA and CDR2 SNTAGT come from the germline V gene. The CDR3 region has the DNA TGTGCCAGCAGCGGGACTAGCGGTCCCGCAGATACGCAGTATTTT. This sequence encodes CASSGTSGPADTQYF.

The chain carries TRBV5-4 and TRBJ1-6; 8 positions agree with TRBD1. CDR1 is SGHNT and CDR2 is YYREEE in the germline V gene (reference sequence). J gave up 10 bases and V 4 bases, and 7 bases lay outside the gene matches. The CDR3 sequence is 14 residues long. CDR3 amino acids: CASSTGTGYSPLHF. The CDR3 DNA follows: TGTGCCAGCAGCACCGGGACAGGCTACTCACCCCTCCACTTT.

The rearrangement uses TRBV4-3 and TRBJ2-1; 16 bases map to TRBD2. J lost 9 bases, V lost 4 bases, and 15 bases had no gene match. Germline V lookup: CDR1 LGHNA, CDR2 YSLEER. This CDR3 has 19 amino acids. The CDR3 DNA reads TGCGCCAGCAGCCCCGGAGGGGTGTTGGGACTAGCGGGAGGGATTGAGCAGTTCTTC. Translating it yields CASSPGGVLGLAGGIEQFF.

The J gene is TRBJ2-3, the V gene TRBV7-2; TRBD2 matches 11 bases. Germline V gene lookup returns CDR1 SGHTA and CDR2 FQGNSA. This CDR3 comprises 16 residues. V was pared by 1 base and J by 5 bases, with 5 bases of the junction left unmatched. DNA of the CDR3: TGTGCCAGCAGCTTAGTGCCTAGCGGGGGGCAAGATACGCAGTATTTT. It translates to CASSLVPSGGQDTQYF. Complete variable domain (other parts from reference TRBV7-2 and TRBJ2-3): GAGVSQSPSNKVTEKGKDVELRCDPISGHTALYWYRQSLGQGLEFLIYFQGNSAPDKSGLPSDRFSAERTGGSVSTLTIQRTQQEDSAVYLCASSLVPSGGQDTQYFGPGTRLTVL.

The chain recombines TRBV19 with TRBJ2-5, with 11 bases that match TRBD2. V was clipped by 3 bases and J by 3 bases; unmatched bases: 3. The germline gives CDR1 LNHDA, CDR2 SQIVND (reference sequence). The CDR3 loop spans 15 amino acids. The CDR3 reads CASSIPGLAEETQYF. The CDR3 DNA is TGTGCCAGTAGTATCCCGGGACTAGCGGAAGAGACCCAGTACTTC.

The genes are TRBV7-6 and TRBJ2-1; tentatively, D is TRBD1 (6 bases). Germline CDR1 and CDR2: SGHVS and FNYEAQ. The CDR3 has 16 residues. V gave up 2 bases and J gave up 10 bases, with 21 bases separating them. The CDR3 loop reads CASSLPQQGPNYEQFF. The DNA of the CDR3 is TGTGCCAGCAGCTTACCGCAACAGGGTCCAAATTACGAGCAGTTCTTC.

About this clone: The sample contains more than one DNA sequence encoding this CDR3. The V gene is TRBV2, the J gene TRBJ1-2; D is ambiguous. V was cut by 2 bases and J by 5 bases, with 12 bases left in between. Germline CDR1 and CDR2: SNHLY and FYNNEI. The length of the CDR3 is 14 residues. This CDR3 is CASSETHPRYGYTF. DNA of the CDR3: TGTGCCAGCAGTGAAACCCACCCCCGTTATGGCTACACCTTC.

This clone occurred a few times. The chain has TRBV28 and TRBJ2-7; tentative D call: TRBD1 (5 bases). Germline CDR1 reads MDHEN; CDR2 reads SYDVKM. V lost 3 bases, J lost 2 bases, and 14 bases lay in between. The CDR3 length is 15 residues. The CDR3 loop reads CASSFSSGPTYEQYF. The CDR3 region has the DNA TGTGCCAGCAGTTTTTCCTCAGGGCCCACCTACGAGCAGTACTTC.

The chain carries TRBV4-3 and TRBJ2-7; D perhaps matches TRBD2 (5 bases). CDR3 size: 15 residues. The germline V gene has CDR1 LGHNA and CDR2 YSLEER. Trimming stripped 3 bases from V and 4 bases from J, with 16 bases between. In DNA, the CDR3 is TGCGCCAGCAGCCATGGCCGTGGGGAGTATTACGAGCAGTACTTC. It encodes CASSHGRGEYYEQYF.

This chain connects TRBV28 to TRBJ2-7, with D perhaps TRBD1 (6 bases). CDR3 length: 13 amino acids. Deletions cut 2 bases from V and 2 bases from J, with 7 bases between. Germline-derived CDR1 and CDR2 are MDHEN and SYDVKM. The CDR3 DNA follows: TGTGCCAGCAGTTTAGGGACACCCTACGAGCAGTACTTC. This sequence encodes CASSLGTPYEQYF.

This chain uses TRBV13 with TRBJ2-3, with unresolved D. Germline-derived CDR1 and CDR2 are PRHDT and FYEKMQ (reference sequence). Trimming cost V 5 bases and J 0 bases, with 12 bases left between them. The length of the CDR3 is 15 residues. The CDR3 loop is CASSRISSSTDTQYF. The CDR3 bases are TGTGCCAGCAGCCGAATCTCGTCTAGCACAGATACGCAGTATTTT.

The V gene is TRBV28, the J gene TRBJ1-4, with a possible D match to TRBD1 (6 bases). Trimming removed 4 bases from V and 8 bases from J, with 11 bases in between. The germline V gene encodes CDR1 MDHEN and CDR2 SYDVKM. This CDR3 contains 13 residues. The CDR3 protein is CASSWTDGEKLFF. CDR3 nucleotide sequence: TGTGCCAGCAGTTGGACAGACGGCGAAAAACTGTTTTTT.

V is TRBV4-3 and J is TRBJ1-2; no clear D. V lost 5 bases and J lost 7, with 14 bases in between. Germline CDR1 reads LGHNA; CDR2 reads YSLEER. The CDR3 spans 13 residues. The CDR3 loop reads CASSDGPRGGYTF. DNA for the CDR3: TGCGCCAGCAGCGACGGCCCGCGGGGTGGCTACACCTTC.

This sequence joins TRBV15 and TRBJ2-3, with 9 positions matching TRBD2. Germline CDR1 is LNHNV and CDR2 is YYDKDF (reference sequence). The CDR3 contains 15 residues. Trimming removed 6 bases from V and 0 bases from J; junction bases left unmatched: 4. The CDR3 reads CATSLAGYSTDTQYF. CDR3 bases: TGTGCCACCAGTCTAGCGGGGTATAGCACAGATACGCAGTATTTT.

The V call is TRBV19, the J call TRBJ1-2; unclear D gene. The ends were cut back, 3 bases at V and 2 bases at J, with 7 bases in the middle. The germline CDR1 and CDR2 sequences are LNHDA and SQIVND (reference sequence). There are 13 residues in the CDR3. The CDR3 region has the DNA TGTGCCAGTAGTATGGGCTTAAACTATGGCTACACCTTC. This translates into CASSMGLNYGYTF.

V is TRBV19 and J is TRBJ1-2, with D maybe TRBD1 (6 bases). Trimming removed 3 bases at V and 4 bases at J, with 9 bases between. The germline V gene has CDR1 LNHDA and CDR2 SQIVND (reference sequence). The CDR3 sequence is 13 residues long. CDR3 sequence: CASSISQGYGYTF. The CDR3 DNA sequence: TGTGCCAGTAGTATCTCACAGGGCTATGGCTACACCTTC. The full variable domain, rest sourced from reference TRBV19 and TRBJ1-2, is DGGITQSPKYLFRKEGQNVTLSCEQNLNHDAMYWYRQDPGQGLRLIYYSQIVNDFQKGDIAEGYSVSREKKESFPLTVTSAQKNPTAFYLCASSISQGYGYTFGSGTRLTVV.

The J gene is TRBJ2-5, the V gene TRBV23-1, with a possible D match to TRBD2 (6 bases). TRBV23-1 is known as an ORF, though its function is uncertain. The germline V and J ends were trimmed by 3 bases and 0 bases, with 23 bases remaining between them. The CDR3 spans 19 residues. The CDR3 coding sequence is TGCGCCAGCAGTCATCGAATCGGGGGAGCCTGGGGGTACCAAGAGACCCAGTACTTC. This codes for CASSHRIGGAWGYQETQYF.

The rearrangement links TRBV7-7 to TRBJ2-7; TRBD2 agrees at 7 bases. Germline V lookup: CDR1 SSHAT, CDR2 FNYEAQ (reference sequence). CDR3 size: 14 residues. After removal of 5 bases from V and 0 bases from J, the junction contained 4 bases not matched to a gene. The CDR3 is CASSRDYPSYEQYF. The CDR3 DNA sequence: TGTGCCAGCAGCAGGGACTACCCCTCCTACGAGCAGTACTTC.

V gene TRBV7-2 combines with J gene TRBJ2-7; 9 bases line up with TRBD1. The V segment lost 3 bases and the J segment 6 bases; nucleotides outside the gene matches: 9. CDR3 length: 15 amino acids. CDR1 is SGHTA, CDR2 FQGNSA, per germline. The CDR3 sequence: CASSLLDRGTGEQYF. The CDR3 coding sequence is TGTGCCAGCAGCTTGCTCGACAGGGGGACGGGCGAGCAGTACTTC.

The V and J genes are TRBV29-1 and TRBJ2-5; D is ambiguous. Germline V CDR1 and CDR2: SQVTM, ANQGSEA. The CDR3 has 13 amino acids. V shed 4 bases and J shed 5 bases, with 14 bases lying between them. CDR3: CSVAPDPPETQYF. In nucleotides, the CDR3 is TGCAGCGTTGCGCCGGACCCCCCTGAGACCCAGTACTTC. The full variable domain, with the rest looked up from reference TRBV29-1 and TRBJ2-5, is SAVISQKPSRDICQRGTSLTIQCQVDSQVTMMFWYRQQPGQSLTLIATANQGSEATYESGFVIDKFPISRPNLTFSTLTVSNMSPEDSSIYLCSVAPDPPETQYFGPGTRLLVL.

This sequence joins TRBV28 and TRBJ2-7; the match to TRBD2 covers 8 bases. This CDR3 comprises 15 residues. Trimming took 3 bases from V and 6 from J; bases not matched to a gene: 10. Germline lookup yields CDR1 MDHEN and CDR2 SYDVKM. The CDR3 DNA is TGTGCCAGCAGTTTGGCGGGGGGCGCCGAAAGCGAGCAGTACTTC. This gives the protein CASSLAGGAESEQYF.

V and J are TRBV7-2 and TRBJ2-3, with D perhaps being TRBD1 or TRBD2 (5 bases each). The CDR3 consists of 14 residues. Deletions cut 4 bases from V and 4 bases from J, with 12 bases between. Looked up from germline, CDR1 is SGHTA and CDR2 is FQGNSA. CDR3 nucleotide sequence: TGTGCCAGCAGCTCCGGGACGGCCCCAGATACGCAGTATTTT. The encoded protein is CASSSGTAPDTQYF.

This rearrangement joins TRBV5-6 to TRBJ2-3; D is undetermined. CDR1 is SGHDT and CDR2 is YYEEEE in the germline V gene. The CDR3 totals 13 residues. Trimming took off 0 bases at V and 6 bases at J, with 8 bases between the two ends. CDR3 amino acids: CASSLERSDTQYF. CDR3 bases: TGTGCCAGCAGCTTGGAAAGGTCGGATACGCAGTATTTT. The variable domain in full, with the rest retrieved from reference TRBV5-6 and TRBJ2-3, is DAGVTQSPTHLIKTRGQQVTLRCSPKSGHDTVSWYQQALGQGPQFIFQYYEEEERQRGNFPDRFSGHQFPNYSSELNVNALLLGDSALYLCASSLERSDTQYFGPGTRLTVL.

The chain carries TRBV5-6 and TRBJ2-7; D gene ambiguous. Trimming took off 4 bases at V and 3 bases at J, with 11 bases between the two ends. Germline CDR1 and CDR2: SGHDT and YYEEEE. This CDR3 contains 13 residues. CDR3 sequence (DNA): TGTGCCAGCAGCCCACCTCTGAGCTACGAGCAGTACTTC. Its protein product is CASSPPLSYEQYF.

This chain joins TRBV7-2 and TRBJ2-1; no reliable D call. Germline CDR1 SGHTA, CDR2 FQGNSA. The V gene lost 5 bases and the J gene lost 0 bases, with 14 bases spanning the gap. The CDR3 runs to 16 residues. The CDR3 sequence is CASSKMGSSSYNEQFF. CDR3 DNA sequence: TGTGCCAGCAGCAAGATGGGTTCCAGCTCCTACAATGAGCAGTTCTTC.